What follows describes a single T cell receptor beta chain. V was cut by 1 base and J by 7 bases, with 5 bases left in between. This CDR3 contains 12 residues. CDR1 and CDR2 from the germline V gene are SGHAT and FQNNGV. The PCR was carried out with 60 Vbeta primers and 13 Jbeta primers. Under the authors' procedure: Around 11 million shared chains were among the approximately 82 million unique TCR beta chains that a later analysis counted. The protocol was immunoSEQ multiplex PCR, while the TCRdb copy is restricted to in-frame clones and leaves out a portion. Clone size and V and J calls were adopted from that table, with D and trimming inferred from the DNA. Among about 120,000 clones listed, approximately 65% were seen once. The record originates from a study of cytomegalovirus exposure and HLA in healthy donors. Study overall: Genotyping showed 81% of roughly 400 donors falling in the Caucasian-associated ancestry cluster.

The V call is TRBV11-2, the J call TRBJ2-1; D not certain. The source of this sequence is a man younger than 35 in good health and CMV-seronegative. Source material: PBMCs. The CDR3 reads CASSLVVNEQFF. DNA of the CDR3: TGTGCCAGCAGCTTAGTAGTGAATGAGCAGTTCTTC.